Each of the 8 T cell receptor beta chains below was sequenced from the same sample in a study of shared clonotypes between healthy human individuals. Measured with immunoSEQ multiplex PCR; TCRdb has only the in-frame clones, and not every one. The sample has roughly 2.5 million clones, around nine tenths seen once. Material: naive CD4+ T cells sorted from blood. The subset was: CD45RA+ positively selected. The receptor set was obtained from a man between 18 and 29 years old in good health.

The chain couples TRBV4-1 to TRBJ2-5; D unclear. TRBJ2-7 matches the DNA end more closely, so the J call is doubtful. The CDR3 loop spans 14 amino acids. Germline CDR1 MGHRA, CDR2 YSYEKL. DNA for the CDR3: TGCGCCAGCAGCCAAGTGATGAGCGACTACGAGCAGTACTTC. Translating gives CASSQVMSDYEQYF.

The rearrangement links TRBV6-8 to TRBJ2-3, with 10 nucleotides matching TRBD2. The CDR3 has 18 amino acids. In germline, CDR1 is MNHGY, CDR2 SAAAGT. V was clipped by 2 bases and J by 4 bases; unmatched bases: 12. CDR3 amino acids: CASSYDPSGRQDPDTQYF. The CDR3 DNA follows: TGTGCCAGCAGTTACGACCCTAGCGGGAGACAGGATCCAGATACGCAGTATTTT.

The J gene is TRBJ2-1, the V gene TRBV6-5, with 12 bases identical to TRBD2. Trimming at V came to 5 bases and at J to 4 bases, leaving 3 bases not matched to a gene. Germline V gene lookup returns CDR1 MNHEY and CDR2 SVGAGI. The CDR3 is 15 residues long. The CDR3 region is CASSKTSGGYNEQFF. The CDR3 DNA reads TGTGCCAGCAGTAAGACTAGCGGGGGATACAATGAGCAGTTCTTC.

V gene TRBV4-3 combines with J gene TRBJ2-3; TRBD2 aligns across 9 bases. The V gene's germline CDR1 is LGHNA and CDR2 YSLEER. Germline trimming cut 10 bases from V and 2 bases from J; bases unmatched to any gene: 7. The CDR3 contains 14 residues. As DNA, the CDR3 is TGCGCCACCCGACTAGCGGAGATCACAGATACGCAGTATTTT. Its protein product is CATRLAEITDTQYF.

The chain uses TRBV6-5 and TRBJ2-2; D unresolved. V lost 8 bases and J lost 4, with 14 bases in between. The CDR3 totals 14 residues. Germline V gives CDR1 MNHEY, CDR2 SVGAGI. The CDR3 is CASAFDWGTGELFF. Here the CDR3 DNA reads TGTGCCAGCGCCTTTGATTGGGGCACCGGGGAGCTGTTTTTT.

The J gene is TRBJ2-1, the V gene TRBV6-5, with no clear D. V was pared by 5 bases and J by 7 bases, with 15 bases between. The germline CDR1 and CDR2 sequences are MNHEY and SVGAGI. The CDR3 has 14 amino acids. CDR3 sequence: CASSPDSSRNEQFF. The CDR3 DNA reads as TGTGCCAGCAGTCCCGACTCGTCCCGGAATGAGCAGTTCTTC.

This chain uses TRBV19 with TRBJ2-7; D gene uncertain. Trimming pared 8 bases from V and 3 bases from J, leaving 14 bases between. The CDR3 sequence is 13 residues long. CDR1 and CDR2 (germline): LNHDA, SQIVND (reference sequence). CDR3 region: CASALLGSYEQYF. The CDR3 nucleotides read TGTGCCAGTGCGCTATTGGGCAGCTACGAGCAGTACTTC.

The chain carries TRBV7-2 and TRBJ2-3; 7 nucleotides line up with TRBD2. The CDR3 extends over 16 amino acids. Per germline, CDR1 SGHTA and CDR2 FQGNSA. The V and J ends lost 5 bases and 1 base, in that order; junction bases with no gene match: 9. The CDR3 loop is CASSPGGSGRTDTQYF. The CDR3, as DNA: TGTGCCAGCAGCCCGGGGGGAAGCGGTCGCACAGATACGCAGTATTTT.